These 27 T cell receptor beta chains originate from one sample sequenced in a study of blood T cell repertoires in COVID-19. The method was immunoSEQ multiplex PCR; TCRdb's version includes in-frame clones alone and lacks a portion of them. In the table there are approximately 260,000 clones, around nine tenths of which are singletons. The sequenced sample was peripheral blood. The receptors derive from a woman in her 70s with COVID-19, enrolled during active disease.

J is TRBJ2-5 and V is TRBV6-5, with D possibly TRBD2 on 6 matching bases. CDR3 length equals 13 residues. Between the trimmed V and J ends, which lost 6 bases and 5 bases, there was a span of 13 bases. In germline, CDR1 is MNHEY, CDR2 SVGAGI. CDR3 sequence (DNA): TGTGCCAGCAGGAAGGAGGCGGGGGAGACCCAGTACTTC. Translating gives CASRKEAGETQYF.

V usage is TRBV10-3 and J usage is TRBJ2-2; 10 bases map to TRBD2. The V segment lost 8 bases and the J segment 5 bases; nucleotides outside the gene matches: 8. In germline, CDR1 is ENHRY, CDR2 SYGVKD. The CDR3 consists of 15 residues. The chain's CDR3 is CAIAASGSRTGELFF. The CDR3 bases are TGTGCCATCGCTGCTAGCGGGAGTCGAACCGGGGAGCTGTTTTTT.

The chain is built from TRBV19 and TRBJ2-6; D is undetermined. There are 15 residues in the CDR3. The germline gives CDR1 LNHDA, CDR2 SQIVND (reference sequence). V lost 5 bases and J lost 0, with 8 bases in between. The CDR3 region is CASSAPSSGANVLTF. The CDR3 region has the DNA TGTGCCAGTAGTGCACCCAGCTCTGGGGCCAACGTCCTGACTTTC.

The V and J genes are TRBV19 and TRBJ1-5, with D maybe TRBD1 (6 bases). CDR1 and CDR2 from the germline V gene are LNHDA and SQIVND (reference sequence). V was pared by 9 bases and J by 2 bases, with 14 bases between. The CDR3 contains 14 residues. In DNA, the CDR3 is TGTGCCAGCCGTACACAGGGTGGCAATCAGCCCCAGCATTTT. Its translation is CASRTQGGNQPQHF.

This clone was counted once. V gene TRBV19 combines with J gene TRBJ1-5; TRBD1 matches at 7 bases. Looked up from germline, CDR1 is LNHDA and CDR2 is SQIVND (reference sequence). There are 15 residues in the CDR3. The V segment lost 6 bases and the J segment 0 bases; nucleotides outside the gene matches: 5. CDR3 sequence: CASSGTVISNQPQHF. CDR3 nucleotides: TGTGCCAGTAGCGGGACAGTCATTAGCAATCAGCCCCAGCATTTT.

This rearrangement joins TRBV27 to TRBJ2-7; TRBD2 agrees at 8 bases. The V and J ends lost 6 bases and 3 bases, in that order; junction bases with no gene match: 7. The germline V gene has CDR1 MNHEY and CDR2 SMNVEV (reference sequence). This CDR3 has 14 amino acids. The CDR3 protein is CASSPRTSYYEQYF. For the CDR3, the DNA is TGTGCCAGCAGCCCAAGGACTAGCTACTACGAGCAGTACTTC.

DNA of the CDR3: TGCAGCGCCGCGGACAGGGGTTTCGGCGGCTACACCTTC. This translates into CSAADRGFGGYTF. The chain employs TRBV29-1 and TRBJ1-2, with 9 nucleotides matching TRBD1. After removal of 7 bases from V and 8 bases from J, the junction contained 11 bases not matched to a gene. The CDR3 runs to 13 residues. Germline loops: CDR1 SQVTM, CDR2 ANQGSEA.

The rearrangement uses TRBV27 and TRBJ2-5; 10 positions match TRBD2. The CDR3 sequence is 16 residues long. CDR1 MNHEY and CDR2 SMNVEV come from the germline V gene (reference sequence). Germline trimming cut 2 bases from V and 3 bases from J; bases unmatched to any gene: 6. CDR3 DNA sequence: TGTGCCAGCAGTTTAAGGTTTGGACTAGCGGAAGAGACCCAGTACTTC. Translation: CASSLRFGLAEETQYF.

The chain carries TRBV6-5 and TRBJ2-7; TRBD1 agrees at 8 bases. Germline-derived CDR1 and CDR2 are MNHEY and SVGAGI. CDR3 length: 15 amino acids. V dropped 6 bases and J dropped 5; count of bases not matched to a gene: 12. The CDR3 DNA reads TGTGCCAGCAGGACAACCGGGACAGGATTCAACGAGCAGTACTTC. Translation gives CASRTTGTGFNEQYF.

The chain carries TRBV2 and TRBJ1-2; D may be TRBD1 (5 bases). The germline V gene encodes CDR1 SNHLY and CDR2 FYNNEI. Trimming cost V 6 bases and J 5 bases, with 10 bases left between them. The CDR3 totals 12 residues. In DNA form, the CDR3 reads TGTGCCAGCAGCCCCAGGGCTTATGGCTACACCTTC. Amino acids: CASSPRAYGYTF.

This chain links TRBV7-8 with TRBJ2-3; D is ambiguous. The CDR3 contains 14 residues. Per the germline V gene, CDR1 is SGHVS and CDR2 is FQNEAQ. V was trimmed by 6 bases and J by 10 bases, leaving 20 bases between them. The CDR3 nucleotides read TGTGCCAGCAGTTCAGGCCCCAGGTTGGGTGCGCAGTATTTT. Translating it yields CASSSGPRLGAQYF.

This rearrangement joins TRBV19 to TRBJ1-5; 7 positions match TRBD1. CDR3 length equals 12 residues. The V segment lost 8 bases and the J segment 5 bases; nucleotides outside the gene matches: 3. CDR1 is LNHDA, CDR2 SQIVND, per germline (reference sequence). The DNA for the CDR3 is TGTGCCAGTGGGGGACAGCATCAGCCCCAGCATTTT. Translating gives CASGGQHQPQHF.

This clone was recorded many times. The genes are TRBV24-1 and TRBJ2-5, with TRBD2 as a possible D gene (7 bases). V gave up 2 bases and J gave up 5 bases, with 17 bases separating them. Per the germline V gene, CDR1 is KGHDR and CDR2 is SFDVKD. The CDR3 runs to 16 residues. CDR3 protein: CATSDSKGGDRETQYF. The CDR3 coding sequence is TGTGCCACCAGTGATTCTAAAGGGGGGGATAGGGAGACCCAGTACTTC.

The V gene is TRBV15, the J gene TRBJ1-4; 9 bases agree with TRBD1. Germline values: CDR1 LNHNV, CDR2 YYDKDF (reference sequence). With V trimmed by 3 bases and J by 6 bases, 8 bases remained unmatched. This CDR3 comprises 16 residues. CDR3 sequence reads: CATSSTPGQGDEKLFF. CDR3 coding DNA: TGTGCCACCAGCAGTACCCCGGGACAGGGTGATGAAAAACTGTTTTTT. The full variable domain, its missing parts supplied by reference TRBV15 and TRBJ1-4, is DAMVIQNPRYQVTQFGKPVTLSCSQTLNHNVMYWYQQKSSQAPKLLFHYYDKDFNNEADTPDNFQSRRPNTSFCFLDIRSPGLGDTAMYLCATSSTPGQGDEKLFFGSGTQLSVL.

This CDR3 reads CATSSNTDYEQYF. CDR3 DNA sequence: TGTGCCACCAGCTCGAATACTGACTACGAGCAGTACTTC. The chain recombines TRBV15 with TRBJ2-7; no clear D gene. Trimming removed 5 bases at V and 3 bases at J, with 11 bases between. The CDR3 is 13 residues long. Per germline, CDR1 LNHNV and CDR2 YYDKDF (reference sequence).

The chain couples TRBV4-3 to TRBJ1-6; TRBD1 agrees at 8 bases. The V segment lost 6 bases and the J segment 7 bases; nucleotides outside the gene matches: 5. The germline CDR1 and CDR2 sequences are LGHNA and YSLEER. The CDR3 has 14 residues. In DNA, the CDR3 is TGCGCCAGCAGACCACAGGGGGGGAATTCACCCCTCCACTTT. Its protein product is CASRPQGGNSPLHF.

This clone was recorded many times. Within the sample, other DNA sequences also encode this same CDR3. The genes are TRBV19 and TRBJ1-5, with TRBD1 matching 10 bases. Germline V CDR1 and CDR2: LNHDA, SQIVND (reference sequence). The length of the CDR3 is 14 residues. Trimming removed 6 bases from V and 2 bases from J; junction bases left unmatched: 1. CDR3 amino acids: CASSGTGGNQPQHF. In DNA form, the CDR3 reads TGTGCCAGTAGCGGGACAGGGGGCAATCAGCCCCAGCATTTT.

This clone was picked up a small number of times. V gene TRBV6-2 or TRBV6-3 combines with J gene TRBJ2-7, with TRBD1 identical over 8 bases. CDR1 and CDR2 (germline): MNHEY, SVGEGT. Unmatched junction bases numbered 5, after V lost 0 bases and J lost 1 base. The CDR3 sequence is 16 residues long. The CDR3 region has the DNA TGTGCCAGCAGTTACTCGATTTACAGGGGGTCCTACGAGCAGTACTTC. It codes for CASSYSIYRGSYEQYF.

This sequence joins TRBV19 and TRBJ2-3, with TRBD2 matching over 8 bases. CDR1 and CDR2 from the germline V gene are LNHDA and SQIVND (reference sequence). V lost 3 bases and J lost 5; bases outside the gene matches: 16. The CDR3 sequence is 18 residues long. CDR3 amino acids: CASSMGGLIAGRGDTQYF. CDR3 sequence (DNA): TGTGCCAGTAGTATGGGTGGGCTAATAGCGGGGAGAGGAGATACGCAGTATTTT.

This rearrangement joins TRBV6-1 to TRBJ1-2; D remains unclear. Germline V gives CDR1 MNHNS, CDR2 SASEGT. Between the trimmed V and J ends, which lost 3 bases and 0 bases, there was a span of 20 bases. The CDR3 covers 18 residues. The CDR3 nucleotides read TGTGCCAGCAGTGATTTTGGATCGGCAGCGAGAGCTAACTATGGCTACACCTTC. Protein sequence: CASSDFGSAARANYGYTF.

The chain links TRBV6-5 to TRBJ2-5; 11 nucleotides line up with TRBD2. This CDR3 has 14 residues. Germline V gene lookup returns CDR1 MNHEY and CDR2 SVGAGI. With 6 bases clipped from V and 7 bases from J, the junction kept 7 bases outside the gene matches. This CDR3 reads CASSTSGTSGTQYF. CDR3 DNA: TGTGCCAGCAGCACCTCTGGGACTAGCGGGACCCAGTACTTC.

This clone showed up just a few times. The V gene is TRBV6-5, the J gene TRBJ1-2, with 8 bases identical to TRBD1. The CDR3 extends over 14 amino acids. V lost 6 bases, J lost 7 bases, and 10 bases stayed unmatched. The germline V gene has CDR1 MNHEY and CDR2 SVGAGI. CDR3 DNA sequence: TGTGCCAGCAGAACGGACAGGGCTGGGGGTGGCTACACCTTC. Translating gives CASRTDRAGGGYTF.

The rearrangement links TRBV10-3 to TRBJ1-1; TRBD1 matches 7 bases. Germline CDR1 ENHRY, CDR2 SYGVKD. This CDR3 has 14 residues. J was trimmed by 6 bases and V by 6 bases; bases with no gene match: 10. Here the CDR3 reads CAIRAGTDISEAFF. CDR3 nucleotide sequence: TGTGCCATCAGAGCCGGGACAGATATTTCTGAAGCTTTCTTT.

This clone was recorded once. In DNA, the CDR3 is TGTGCCAGCAGTTACTCTGTACATTTTCGATCACCCCTCCACTTT. Translated: CASSYSVHFRSPLHF. The chain links TRBV6-5 to TRBJ1-6, with D hard to call. Between the trimmed V and J ends, which lost 0 bases and 10 bases, there was a span of 13 bases. This CDR3 is built from 15 residues. Germline lookup yields CDR1 MNHEY and CDR2 SVGAGI.

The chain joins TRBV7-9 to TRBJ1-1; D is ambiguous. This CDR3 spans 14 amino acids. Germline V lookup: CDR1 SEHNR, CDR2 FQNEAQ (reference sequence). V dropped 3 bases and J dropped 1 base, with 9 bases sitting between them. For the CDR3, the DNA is TGTGCCAGCAGCTTGTCGGGTAGGAACACTGAAGCTTTCTTT. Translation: CASSLSGRNTEAFF.

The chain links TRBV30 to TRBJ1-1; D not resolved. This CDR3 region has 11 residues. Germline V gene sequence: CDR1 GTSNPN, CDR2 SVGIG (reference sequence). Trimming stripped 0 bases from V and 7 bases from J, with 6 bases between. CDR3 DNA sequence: TGTGCCTGGAGTGTATACATTGAAGCTTTCTTT. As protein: CAWSVYIEAFF.

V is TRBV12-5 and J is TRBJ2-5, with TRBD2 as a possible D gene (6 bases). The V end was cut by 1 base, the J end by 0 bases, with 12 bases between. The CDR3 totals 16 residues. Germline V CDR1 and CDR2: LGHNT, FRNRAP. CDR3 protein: CASGLDRGGNQETQYF. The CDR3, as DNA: TGTGCTAGTGGTTTGGACCGGGGCGGGAACCAAGAGACCCAGTACTTC.